The clone carrying this T cell receptor (beta chain) was counted between two and nine times. Its specificity is not known. The germline gives CDR1 SGDLS, CDR2 YYNGEE. CDR3 length: 14 amino acids. The V gene lost 4 bases and the J gene lost 8 bases, with 16 bases spanning the gap. The entry originates in a study of CD8 T cells in ankylosing spondylitis. Points from the study as a whole: Disease-associated clones were reportedly significantly overrepresented in matched ankylosing spondylitis synovial fluid. For ankylosing spondylitis blood, a TCR beta motif of seven to nine highly homologous variants appeared characteristic. Disease-linked clones, CD8+, were relatively rare in peripheral blood. Before this, some motif variants had been reported in reactive arthritis synovial fluid and blood.

Quantitative barcoded 5'-RACE was used to prepare TCR beta libraries. MiXCR, applied by TCRdb to the 5' RACE reads, yields one record per CDR3 protein. The sample gives 700,000 to 850,000 distinct CDR3 sequences, about 12% of which show up once; roughly 0.51% is in the top ten. This chain connects TRBV9 to TRBJ2-1; D unresolved. Sequencing was carried out using blood, either unsorted or a sorted T cell fraction (not recorded which). The sequence was obtained from a male donor with ankylosing spondylitis. CDR3 DNA sequence: TGTGCCAGCAGCCCCGTGGGGATTGGGGATGAGCAGTTCTTC. Translated, it gives CASSPVGIGDEQFF. Drawing the rest from reference TRBV9 and TRBJ2-1, the complete variable domain is DSGVTQTPKHLITATGQRVTLRCSPRSGDLSVYWYQQSLDQGLQFLIQYYNGEERAKGNILERFSAQQFPDLHSELNLSSLELGDSALYFCASSPVGIGDEQFFGPGTRLTVL.